These 26 T cell receptor beta chains share one sample of origin, sequenced in a study of T-cell memory formation after mild COVID-19. TCRdb re-derived calls from the 5' RACE reads in MiXCR, one entry per CDR3 protein. The table lists hundreds of thousands of distinct CDR3 sequences, approximately 25% of them singletons. Input material: PBMCs or a T cell subset sorted from them (not recorded which). The receptors originated from an adult woman who had mild COVID-19 (a few samples of this study predate the infection). Cell type and time point are not known.

This clonotype has a handful of counts. A read error may account for a junction end that differs from germline. V usage is TRBV29-1 and J usage is TRBJ2-3, with TRBD2 as a possible D gene (5 bases). The CDR3 totals 14 residues. Germline V gene data show CDR1 as SQVTM and CDR2 as ANQGSEA. The CDR3: CSVVLREKTDTQYF. CDR3 sequence (DNA): TGCAGCGTTGTTTTGAGGGAAAAAACAGATACACAGTATTTT.

This clonotype has only a few counts. This rearrangement joins TRBV6-6 to TRBJ1-2; the match to TRBD1 covers 10 bases. The germline V gene encodes CDR1 MNHNY and CDR2 SVGAGI (reference sequence). V dropped 0 bases and J dropped 4; count of bases not matched to a gene: 8. The CDR3 is 17 residues long. CDR3 sequence (DNA): TGTGCCAGCAGTTACTCAAAAGACAGGGGGCTCTTCTATGGCTACACCTTC. This encodes CASSYSKDRGLFYGYTF.

The chain carries TRBV11-2 and TRBJ2-3; 10 bases are a match to TRBD2. The germline V gene has CDR1 SGHAT and CDR2 FQNNGV. The CDR3 consists of 16 residues. The V gene end was trimmed by 3 bases and the J gene end by 5 bases; junction bases not matched to a gene: 8. This chain's CDR3 is CASSFDGLAGVDTQYF. The CDR3 DNA sequence: TGTGCCAGCAGCTTCGACGGGCTAGCGGGGGTAGATACGCAGTATTTT.

This clonotype was picked up a small number of times. This sequence joins TRBV12-3 or TRBV12-4 and TRBJ2-7; 7 nucleotides match TRBD1. This CDR3 spans 14 amino acids. V was clipped by 5 bases and J by 0 bases; unmatched bases: 4. The chain's CDR3 is CASSARDSSYEQYF. CDR3 in DNA: TGTGCCAGCAGTGCCCGGGACAGCTCCTACGAGCAGTACTTC.

Ten or more counts support this clonotype. The chain is built from TRBV3-1 and TRBJ2-1, with 11 bases matching TRBD2. Trimming at V came to 4 bases and at J to 3 bases, leaving 5 bases not matched to a gene. This CDR3 has 16 amino acids. Germline V lookup: CDR1 LGHDT, CDR2 YNNKEL (reference sequence). The CDR3 loop reads CASSLAGGLFYNEQFF. CDR3 coding DNA: TGTGCCAGCAGCCTAGCGGGGGGGCTCTTCTACAATGAGCAGTTCTTC.

This clonotype was found many times. The J gene is TRBJ2-2, the V gene TRBV6-4; TRBD1 aligns across 11 bases. The length of the CDR3 is 15 residues. Germline V gene data show CDR1 as MRHNA and CDR2 as SNTAGT. J lost 3 bases, V lost 5 bases, and 2 bases had no gene match. CDR3 protein: CASSPGQGDTGELFF. The CDR3 region has the DNA TGTGCCAGCAGTCCGGGACAGGGGGACACCGGGGAGCTGTTTTTT.

The chain carries TRBV5-1 and TRBJ2-2; possible D gene TRBD2, 5 bases. Trimming left V 1 base short and J 2 bases short, with 9 bases between. This CDR3 has 15 residues. CDR1 and CDR2 (germline): SGHRS, YFSETQ. In nucleotides, the CDR3 is TGCGCCAGCAGCTTGCAAGGACTTAACACCGGGGAGCTGTTTTTT. It yields the protein CASSLQGLNTGELFF. The complete variable domain, with remaining parts taken from reference TRBV5-1 and TRBJ2-2, reads KAGVTQTPRYLIKTRGQQVTLSCSPISGHRSVSWYQQTPGQGLQFLFEYFSETQRNKGNFPGRFSGRQFSNSRSEMNVSTLELGDSALYLCASSLQGLNTGELFFGEGSRLTVL.

The rearrangement uses TRBV29-1 and TRBJ2-3, with 12 bases that match TRBD1. CDR3 length: 14 amino acids. Germline trimming cut 4 bases from V and 6 bases from J; bases unmatched to any gene: 5. From germline, CDR1 is SQVTM and CDR2 ANQGSEA. CDR3 coding DNA: TGCAGCGTTGCGGGGACAGGGGGCTGGGATACGCAGTATTTT. Protein sequence: CSVAGTGGWDTQYF.

Ten or more counts support this clonotype. V usage is TRBV7-8 and J usage is TRBJ2-1; TRBD2 might be the D (7 bases). This CDR3 spans 15 amino acids. The V end was cut by 5 bases, the J end by 2 bases, with 13 bases between. Germline V gene lookup returns CDR1 SGHVS and CDR2 FQNEAQ. CDR3 coding DNA: TGTGCCAGCAGCCCGAGGGAGGGGGCCTACAATGAGCAGTTCTTC. Its protein is CASSPREGAYNEQFF.

The V gene is TRBV6-2 or TRBV6-3, the J gene TRBJ1-5; D gene ambiguous. V lost 4 bases, J lost 4 bases, and 11 bases lay in between. Germline-derived CDR1 and CDR2 are MNHEY and SVGEGT. The length of the CDR3 is 14 residues. The CDR3 loop is CASSWGVRNQPQHF. The CDR3 coding sequence is TGTGCCAGCAGTTGGGGAGTGAGGAATCAGCCCCAGCATTTT.

This clonotype has a count of ten or more. The chain has TRBV3-1 and TRBJ2-7; weak D call: TRBD2 (5 bases). Trimming pared 0 bases from V and 2 bases from J, leaving 11 bases between. Germline CDR1 is LGHDT and CDR2 is YNNKEL (reference sequence). The CDR3 sequence is 15 residues long. The CDR3, as DNA: TGTGCCAGCAGCCAAGATTGGAGGACCACCTACGAGCAGTACTTC. Translating gives CASSQDWRTTYEQYF.

This clonotype came up a few times. V gene TRBV3-1 combines with J gene TRBJ2-1; 9 bases align to TRBD2. CDR1 and CDR2 from the germline V gene are LGHDT and YNNKEL (reference sequence). The trim removed 1 base at V and 9 bases at J, leaving 4 bases unmatched. The CDR3 length is 14 residues. This CDR3 is CASSQGGRALEQFF. The CDR3 DNA sequence: TGTGCCAGCAGCCAAGGCGGGAGGGCCCTTGAGCAGTTCTTC.

V usage is TRBV12-3 or TRBV12-4 and J usage is TRBJ2-3; 8 bases align to TRBD1. The CDR3 covers 18 residues. Unmatched junction bases numbered 12, after V lost 3 bases and J lost 1 base. CDR3 nucleotide sequence: TGTGCCAGCAGTTTGGGACGGGACAGGACCGGGGGCACAGATACGCAGTATTTT. Translated: CASSLGRDRTGGTDTQYF.

The chain employs TRBV2 and TRBJ2-1; D gene unclear. The CDR3 sequence is 11 residues long. CDR1 is SNHLY and CDR2 is FYNNEI in the germline V gene. The ends were cut back, 9 bases at V and 8 bases at J, with 11 bases in the middle. The CDR3 region has the DNA TGTGCCAGTGCTGATGAAGATGAGCAGTTCTTC. It translates to CASADEDEQFF.

This clonotype was detected a few times. The V gene is TRBV15, the J gene TRBJ2-5; D may be TRBD1 or TRBD2 (6 bases each). The V gene lost 6 bases and the J gene lost 4 bases, with 12 bases spanning the gap. This CDR3 region has 13 residues. From germline, CDR1 is LNHNV and CDR2 YYDKDF (reference sequence). The CDR3 loop is CATRGGIGETQYF. The CDR3 nucleotides are TGTGCCACCAGGGGGGGCATCGGAGAGACCCAGTACTTC.

This clonotype appeared once. This rearrangement joins TRBV5-1 to TRBJ1-5; the match to TRBD1 covers 10 bases. The CDR3 extends over 14 amino acids. Germline assignment: CDR1 SGHRS and CDR2 YFSETQ. Losses at the gene ends were 3 bases for V and 5 bases for J; bases not matched to a gene: 2. CDR3 nucleotide sequence: TGCGCCAGCAGCTACGGGACAGGGGATCAGCCCCAGCATTTT. Its translation is CASSYGTGDQPQHF.

The chain recombines TRBV27 with TRBJ2-1, with D tentatively TRBD2 (6 bases). Per the germline V gene, CDR1 is MNHEY and CDR2 is SMNVEV (reference sequence). Trimming stripped 7 bases from V and 9 bases from J, with 10 bases between. The CDR3 spans 11 residues. Here the CDR3 reads CASTHGGEQFF. CDR3 DNA: TGTGCCAGCACACACGGGGGTGAGCAGTTCTTC.

The chain couples TRBV11-2 to TRBJ2-3, with a weak D call TRBD2 (6 bases). The CDR3 runs 17 residues. Per germline, CDR1 SGHAT and CDR2 FQNNGV. V dropped 2 bases and J dropped 2 bases, with 17 bases sitting between them. The CDR3 loop reads CASSLPSGGPPTDTQYF. CDR3 sequence (DNA): TGTGCCAGCAGCTTACCCTCCGGGGGACCCCCCACAGATACGCAGTATTTT.

This clonotype was seen a few times. The chain recombines TRBV4-2 with TRBJ1-6; 9 bases line up with TRBD1. The CDR3 length is 15 residues. Germline CDR1 and CDR2: LGHNA and YNFKEQ. V was pared by 3 bases and J by 12 bases, with 9 bases of the junction left unmatched. CDR3 residues: CASSQEGTGQGPLHF. In DNA, the CDR3 is TGTGCCAGCAGCCAGGAGGGGACAGGGCAGGGACCCCTCCACTTT.

This clonotype came up a few times. The chain combines TRBV6-2 or TRBV6-3 with TRBJ1-1; tentative D call: TRBD1 (5 bases). The CDR3 loop spans 16 amino acids. Trimming stripped 0 bases from V and 1 base from J, with 12 bases between. Germline V gives CDR1 MNHEY, CDR2 SVGEGT. The CDR3 is CASSYSSQGWNTEAFF. The CDR3 DNA follows: TGTGCCAGCAGTTACTCGAGTCAGGGTTGGAACACTGAAGCTTTCTTT.

In its sample, this clonotype was seen many times. V is TRBV7-2 and J is TRBJ1-1; TRBD1 aligns across 7 bases. The CDR3 extends over 15 amino acids. The ends lost 3 bases at V and 4 bases at J; junction bases unmatched: 8. In germline, CDR1 is SGHTA, CDR2 FQGNSA. The CDR3 spells CASSFQNAGGTEAFF. The CDR3 bases are TGTGCCAGCAGCTTCCAAAACGCAGGGGGCACTGAAGCTTTCTTT.

This clonotype turned up a few times. This rearrangement joins TRBV6-2 or TRBV6-3 to TRBJ2-3; TRBD2 is a possible D gene (6 bases). The CDR3 is 16 amino acids. Between the trimmed V and J ends, which lost 6 bases and 7 bases, there was a span of 23 bases. CDR1 and CDR2 from the germline V gene are MNHEY and SVGEGT. As DNA, the CDR3 is TGTGCCAGCAGCCCCTCCGGAGCGGGCAGAGTATATACGCAGTATTTT. Protein product: CASSPSGAGRVYTQYF.

The V gene is TRBV4-2, the J gene TRBJ2-3, with a possible D match to TRBD2 (5 bases). Between the trimmed V and J ends, which lost 4 bases and 4 bases, there was a span of 18 bases. The CDR3 runs 16 residues. The germline V gene has CDR1 LGHNA and CDR2 YNFKEQ. The CDR3 region is CASSPTRGAEADTQYF. CDR3 coding DNA: TGTGCCAGCAGCCCCACCCGGGGTGCTGAGGCAGATACGCAGTATTTT.

This chain links TRBV5-1 with TRBJ2-5; D unclear. The germline V gene has CDR1 SGHRS and CDR2 YFSETQ. Trimming took off 6 bases at V and 5 bases at J, with 17 bases between the two ends. The CDR3 extends over 14 amino acids. This CDR3 reads CASKPAAGQETQYF. Here the CDR3 DNA reads TGCGCCAGCAAGCCCGCAGCCGGGCAGGAGACCCAGTACTTC.

This clonotype was found a few times. This chain connects TRBV30 to TRBJ2-7; D unclear. The CDR3 totals 12 residues. Germline V CDR1 and CDR2: GTSNPN, SVGIG (reference sequence). V lost 3 bases to trimming and J lost 4 bases, with 10 bases between them. The DNA for the CDR3 is TGTGCCTGGAGACGGATCCAGTACGAGCAGTACTTC. Its protein product is CAWRRIQYEQYF.

The chain combines TRBV15 with TRBJ2-2; possibly TRBD1 for D (5 bases). The CDR3 totals 14 residues. Trimming removed 1 base from V and 3 bases from J, with 6 bases in between. Looked up from germline, CDR1 is LNHNV and CDR2 is YYDKDF (reference sequence). CDR3 nucleotide sequence: TGTGCCACCAGCAGAGGACAGTACACCGGGGAGCTGTTTTTT. It yields the protein CATSRGQYTGELFF.